This T cell receptor beta chain stems from a study of blood T cell repertoires in COVID-19. Patients of the Seattle cohort, enrolled during active infection, were followed longitudinally. The CDR3 is made up of 14 amino acids. The germline V and J ends were trimmed by 3 bases and 1 base, with 9 bases remaining between them. Germline V lookup: CDR1 SGHTA, CDR2 FQGNSA. This clone showed up just once. Clones were sequenced by immunoSEQ multiplex PCR, and TCRdb holds only the in-frame ones, with some missing. Here the sample spans about 220,000 clones, 82% being singletons. The sequence was obtained from a woman older than 75 with COVID-19, enrolled during active disease. V is TRBV7-2 and J is TRBJ1-1, with D possibly TRBD1 on 6 matching bases. Source material: peripheral blood. In DNA form, the CDR3 reads TGTGCCAGCAGCTTTGCAGGGGAGAACACTGAAGCTTTCTTT. Translated, it gives CASSFAGENTEAFF.